The clone carrying this T cell receptor beta chain is classed as medium-sized. Its antigen is unknown. Alpha and beta constant-region primers primed reverse transcription of around 540 ng RNA. Each of the alpha and beta chains got its own library through chain-specific third strand synthesis with indices. In TCRdb, the 5' RACE reads were re-called with MiXCR into one record per CDR3 protein. Found here are thousands of distinct CDR3 sequences, approximately 7.9% of them singletons; the top ten hold around a fifth. These data originate in a study of HIV-infected patients and healthy controls. Study-level findings and limits: Healthy control repertoires had roughly threefold more distinct CDR3s than untreated HIV+ repertoires, and higher Shannon diversity. Healthy controls shared more CDR3 sequences between individuals than HIV-infected patients did. Treated samples reflected only about three months of therapy, arguably too short to observe immune reconstitution. Unequal distinct sequence numbers between patients and controls complicated comparisons.

Trimming removed 1 base at V and 7 bases at J, with 11 bases between. CDR3 length equals 14 residues. Antiretroviral therapy had run roughly three months, about 14 weeks, before follow-up blood collection. All unsorted peripheral T cells were captured because whole blood was used without fractionation. The material was blood, obtained during antiretroviral therapy. This chain connects TRBV12-3 or TRBV12-4 to TRBJ2-1, with D perhaps being TRBD1 or TRBD2 (5 bases each). This sequence originates from an adult with HIV infection. CDR3 protein: CASSLVGTANEQFF. The CDR3 nucleotides are TGTGCCAGCAGTTTAGTTGGGACGGCAAATGAGCAGTTCTTC.